These T cell receptor beta chains were read from a single sample in a study of blood T cells in healthy people across ages. TCRdb reanalysed the 5' RACE reads using MiXCR and keeps one entry per CDR3 protein. The table has fewer than 950,000 distinct CDR3 sequences, about 48% seen once. Material for sequencing was blood. The receptors stem from a man at least 80 years old in good health. Both conserved end residues are part of each CDR3. Each record gives: CDR3 DNA, CDR3 protein, V gene, J gene, clone size, D gene. The D gene is left open where the match is weak. Clone size is not always given. Where it is, it says once, few, many or a class for expanded clones.

CDR3 DNA: TGTGCCAGCAGCTTACTAGCGGCCCTGAGGCAGGATGAGCAGTTCTTC; CDR3 protein: CASSLLAALRQDEQFF; V gene: TRBV5-5; J gene: TRBJ2-1; clone size: .; D gene: TRBD2
CDR3 DNA: TGTGCCAGCAGTTCGGGACCGCTCCTTGATGAGCAGTTCTTC; CDR3 protein: CASSSGPLLDEQFF; V gene: TRBV6-2/TRBV6-3; J gene: TRBJ2-1; clone size: .; D gene: .
CDR3 DNA: TGTGCCAGCAGCCAAGGGGTCGCTGAAGCTTTCTTT; CDR3 protein: CASSQGVAEAFF; V gene: TRBV3-1; J gene: TRBJ1-1; clone size: few; D gene: .
CDR3 DNA: TGTGCCAGCAGCCAGGACGGGGGGCGGGTCTATGGCTACACCTTC; CDR3 protein: CASSQDGGRVYGYTF; V gene: TRBV3-1; J gene: TRBJ1-2; clone size: .; D gene: .
CDR3 DNA: TGTGCCAGCAGCTTAGCGGGGGGCGGGCCGTACAATGAGCAGTTCTTC; CDR3 protein: CASSLAGGGPYNEQFF; V gene: TRBV7-9; J gene: TRBJ2-1; clone size: .; D gene: .
CDR3 DNA: TGCAGCGTCCTCTCTAGCGGGAGGGCTTACGAGCAGTACTTC; CDR3 protein: CSVLSSGRAYEQYF; V gene: TRBV29-1; J gene: TRBJ2-7; clone size: few; D gene: TRBD2
CDR3 DNA: TGCGCCAGCAGCATGCTAGCGGGAGGGGACAATGAGCAGTTCTTC; CDR3 protein: CASSMLAGGDNEQFF; V gene: TRBV5-1; J gene: TRBJ2-1; clone size: few; D gene: TRBD2
CDR3 DNA: TGCGCCAGCAGCGTGGGTTCGGGCAGATACGCGTATTTT; CDR3 protein: CASSVGSGRYAYF; V gene: TRBV5-1; J gene: TRBJ2-3; clone size: few; D gene: .
CDR3 DNA: TGTGCCAGCTCACGACTGGGGGGTGGACCTATGCACACTGAAGCTTTCTTT; CDR3 protein: CASSRLGGGPMHTEAFF; V gene: TRBV18; J gene: TRBJ1-1; clone size: .; D gene: .
CDR3 DNA: TGTGCCATCAGTCAGGACGGGAGGGCCTACGAGCAGTACTTC; CDR3 protein: CAISQDGRAYEQYF; V gene: TRBV10-3; J gene: TRBJ2-7; clone size: .; D gene: TRBD2
CDR3 DNA: TGTGCCAGCAGCTTAGCCCCGACCCCAGGGGAAGGGGGTGGCTACACCTTC; CDR3 protein: CASSLAPTPGEGGGYTF; V gene: TRBV7-9; J gene: TRBJ1-2; clone size: .; D gene: .
CDR3 DNA: TGTGCCAGCAGCTTAACTGCCACGAGCGAGCAGTACTTC; CDR3 protein: CASSLTATSEQYF; V gene: TRBV7-3; J gene: TRBJ2-7; clone size: .; D gene: .
CDR3 DNA: TGTGCCAGCAGCCCCCGGGTGTCAGGTCACAACACCTTC; CDR3 protein: CASSPRVSGHNTF; V gene: TRBV14; J gene: TRBJ1-2; clone size: .; D gene: .
CDR3 DNA: TGTGCCAGCAGTGACCGGGATACGCAGTATTTT; CDR3 protein: CASSDRDTQYF; V gene: TRBV6-4; J gene: TRBJ2-3; clone size: many; D gene: .
CDR3 DNA: TGCAGTGCTCGACTAGCGGGAGGGAGGGGCCACAGATACGCGTATTTT; CDR3 protein: CSARLAGGRGHRYAYF; V gene: TRBV20-1; J gene: TRBJ2-3; clone size: .; D gene: TRBD2
CDR3 DNA: TGTGCCAGCTCACCACCTGGGGATACTGAGCAGTTCTTC; CDR3 protein: CASSPPGDTEQFF; V gene: TRBV18; J gene: TRBJ2-1; clone size: .; D gene: .
CDR3 DNA: TGTGCCAGCAGTTACTCGTCTGACTACGAGCAGTACTTC; CDR3 protein: CASSYSSDYEQYF; V gene: TRBV6-5; J gene: TRBJ2-7; clone size: .; D gene: .
CDR3 DNA: TGCGCCAGCAGCTCCCAAACAGTGAACACTGAAGCTTTCTTT; CDR3 protein: CASSSQTVNTEAFF; V gene: TRBV5-1; J gene: TRBJ1-1; clone size: .; D gene: .
CDR3 DNA: TGCGCCAGCAGCTTGGGCAGGGGGTACCAAGAGACCCAGTACTTC; CDR3 protein: CASSLGRGYQETQYF; V gene: TRBV5-1; J gene: TRBJ2-5; clone size: .; D gene: TRBD1
CDR3 DNA: TGTGCCAGCAGTTACTCACCAGCGGGAGGAGGGACCGGGGAGCTGTTTTTT; CDR3 protein: CASSYSPAGGGTGELFF; V gene: TRBV6-5; J gene: TRBJ2-2; clone size: .; D gene: TRBD2
CDR3 DNA: TGTGCCAGCAGCTTAAGGGACGGGGTCCGTGACTATGGCTACACCTTC; CDR3 protein: CASSLRDGVRDYGYTF; V gene: TRBV7-9; J gene: TRBJ1-2; clone size: .; D gene: .
CDR3 DNA: TGTGCCACCAGTGATGTGTCGGGAGCAGGAGATACGCAGTATTTT; CDR3 protein: CATSDVSGAGDTQYF; V gene: TRBV24-1; J gene: TRBJ2-3; clone size: .; D gene: .
CDR3 DNA: TGTGCCAGCAGCCCCACAACAAGTGGCACCGGGGAGCTGTTTTTT; CDR3 protein: CASSPTTSGTGELFF; V gene: TRBV7-9; J gene: TRBJ2-2; clone size: few; D gene: .
CDR3 DNA: TGTGCCAGCAGTTTACCCCGACCCCTGGGACTAGATAATGGCTACACCTTC; CDR3 protein: CASSLPRPLGLDNGYTF; V gene: TRBV28; J gene: TRBJ1-2; clone size: once; D gene: .
CDR3 DNA: TGCGCCAGCAGCGGCCCGGGACTAGCGGCCACCGGGGAGCTGTTTTTT; CDR3 protein: CASSGPGLAATGELFF; V gene: TRBV5-1; J gene: TRBJ2-2; clone size: .; D gene: TRBD2
CDR3 DNA: TGCGCCAGCACCTCAGGGTTCCGAACCCAGAGGACTGAAGCTTTCTTT; CDR3 protein: CASTSGFRTQRTEAFF; V gene: TRBV5-1; J gene: TRBJ1-1; clone size: few; D gene: .
CDR3 DNA: TGTGCCACCAGCAGAGATACCCTAGGGGGGCTGGAGACCCAGTACTTC; CDR3 protein: CATSRDTLGGLETQYF; V gene: TRBV15; J gene: TRBJ2-5; clone size: .; D gene: .
CDR3 DNA: TGTGCCAGCAGCTATCAGGCCAGTAACTATGACTACACCTTC; CDR3 protein: CASSYQASNYDYTF; V gene: TRBV11-1; J gene: TRBJ1-2; clone size: .; D gene: .
CDR3 DNA: TGTGCCAGCAGTTCGGGACAGCCCAGGATGCAGTACTTC; CDR3 protein: CASSSGQPRMQYF; V gene: TRBV28; J gene: TRBJ2-4; clone size: .; D gene: TRBD1
CDR3 DNA: TGCGCCAGCAGCCGGGACTCCACAGACGGATACGCGTATTTT; CDR3 protein: CASSRDSTDGYAYF; V gene: TRBV4-1; J gene: TRBJ2-3; clone size: .; D gene: .
CDR3 DNA: TGTGCCAGCAGCCCCCCCGGGACTAGCGAGTCATTTGAGCAGTTCTTC; CDR3 protein: CASSPPGTSESFEQFF; V gene: TRBV7-9; J gene: TRBJ2-1; clone size: few; D gene: TRBD2
CDR3 DNA: TGTGCCATCAGTGAGTCTGTCCCGCCCGCCCCCCACTTT; CDR3 protein: CAISESVPPAPHF; V gene: TRBV10-3; J gene: TRBJ1-6; clone size: .; D gene: .
CDR3 DNA: TGCAGTGCCCTAGAACTAGCGGGGGGTCTCCACAGATACGCGTATTTT; CDR3 protein: CSALELAGGLHRYAYF; V gene: TRBV20-1; J gene: TRBJ2-3; clone size: few; D gene: TRBD2
CDR3 DNA: TGCAGTGCTAGGGCAGTGGACGAGCAGTACTTC; CDR3 protein: CSARAVDEQYF; V gene: TRBV20-1; J gene: TRBJ2-7; clone size: .; D gene: .
CDR3 DNA: TGTGCCAGCAGTACTTGGACAGAACCAAATGAAAAACTGTTTTTT; CDR3 protein: CASSTWTEPNEKLFF; V gene: TRBV6-1; J gene: TRBJ1-4; clone size: .; D gene: .
CDR3 DNA: TGTGCCAGCAGCCAAGTTGCGGGTGAGCAGTTCTTC; CDR3 protein: CASSQVAGEQFF; V gene: TRBV4-2; J gene: TRBJ2-1; clone size: .; D gene: .
CDR3 DNA: TGTGCCAGCAGGCCGGGGGTCGGGGGCTCCTACGAGCAGTACTTC; CDR3 protein: CASRPGVGGSYEQYF; V gene: TRBV3-1; J gene: TRBJ2-7; clone size: few; D gene: .
CDR3 DNA: TGCAGTGCTGACTCTGGCGGGAGTCTCTCCAATGAGCAGTTCTTC; CDR3 protein: CSADSGGSLSNEQFF; V gene: TRBV20-1; J gene: TRBJ2-1; clone size: .; D gene: TRBD2
CDR3 DNA: TGTGCCAGCAGTCAAGCGGGAGCGGGTAGAGACGCGTATTTT; CDR3 protein: CASSQAGAGRDAYF; V gene: TRBV6-1; J gene: TRBJ2-3; clone size: .; D gene: TRBD2
CDR3 DNA: TGCAGTGCGAAGGGGACTAGCGGATGGGAGCAGTTCTTC; CDR3 protein: CSAKGTSGWEQFF; V gene: TRBV20-1; J gene: TRBJ2-1; clone size: .; D gene: TRBD2